What follows are 20 T cell receptor beta chains derived from one specimen sequenced in a study of blood T cell repertoires in COVID-19. TCRdb's table, derived via immunoSEQ multiplex PCR, lists solely in-frame clones and lacks some. The sample includes some 89,000 clones, approximately 81% seen only once; the top ten take less than 4.5%. The sample comprised peripheral blood. The receptors were sampled from a man between 60 and 70 years old with acute or convalescent COVID-19.

This clone was counted only a few times. The chain recombines TRBV6-5 with TRBJ1-4; 8 bases are a match to TRBD1. CDR1 and CDR2 (germline): MNHEY, SVGAGI. The CDR3 covers 14 residues. V shed 7 bases, J shed 8 bases, and the junction held 9 bases outside the gene matches. The CDR3 DNA reads as TGTGCCAGCAAATCGACAGGGGCCCGGGAAAAACTGTTTTTT. This encodes CASKSTGAREKLFF.

The chain couples TRBV5-4 to TRBJ2-7; maybe TRBD1 (5 bases). Germline V gene sequence: CDR1 SGHNT, CDR2 YYREEE (reference sequence). Trimming took 2 bases from V and 2 from J, leaving 14 bases between them. The CDR3 extends over 15 amino acids. The chain's CDR3 is CASSFNPDNAYEQYF. The CDR3, as DNA: TGTGCCAGCAGCTTCAACCCGGACAACGCCTACGAGCAGTACTTC.

The V call is TRBV6-2 or TRBV6-3, the J call TRBJ2-2, with D possibly being TRBD2 (6 bases). Germline V gene sequence: CDR1 MNHEY, CDR2 SVGEGT. V lost 3 bases, J lost 5 bases, and 22 bases lay in between. The CDR3 is 18 amino acids. CDR3 region: CASSYGRGLAQRTGELFF. DNA for the CDR3: TGTGCCAGCAGTTATGGTCGTGGCCTAGCGCAACGTACCGGGGAGCTGTTTTTT.

This clone has only a few counts. The chain combines TRBV18 with TRBJ1-2; D gene uncertain. Germline V gene lookup returns CDR1 KGHSH and CDR2 LQKENI. The length of the CDR3 is 15 residues. Trimming cost V 1 base and J 0 bases, with 9 bases left between them. For the CDR3, the DNA is TGTGCCAGCTCACCACTTTCTACGGCTAACTATGGCTACACCTTC. Translated: CASSPLSTANYGYTF.

This clone was seen only once. The chain has TRBV28 and TRBJ1-4, with D hard to call. Germline assignment: CDR1 MDHEN and CDR2 SYDVKM. This CDR3 spans 13 amino acids. The V end was cut by 5 bases, the J end by 7 bases, with 11 bases between. The CDR3 nucleotides are TGTGCCAGCAGTCCCTCCATGGCTGAAAAACTGTTTTTT. It encodes CASSPSMAEKLFF.

This chain joins TRBV3-1 (or the pseudogene TRBV3-2) and TRBJ1-5, with no clear D. The CDR3 runs to 15 residues. Between the trimmed V and J ends, which lost 1 base and 3 bases, there was a span of 10 bases. The germline CDR1 and CDR2 sequences are LGHDT and YNNKEL (reference sequence). The CDR3 bases are TGTGCCAGCAGCCAAGGTGAGGGAACCAATCAGCCCCAGCATTTT. The encoded protein is CASSQGEGTNQPQHF.

The chain links TRBV7-2 to TRBJ2-7; 7 bases are a match to TRBD1. The V gene's germline CDR1 is SGHTA and CDR2 FQGNSA. CDR3 length: 13 amino acids. J was trimmed by 2 bases and V by 3 bases; bases with no gene match: 1. CDR3 loop: CASSFDRAYEQYF. The CDR3, as DNA: TGTGCCAGCAGCTTTGACAGGGCCTACGAGCAGTACTTC.

The rearrangement links TRBV7-9 to TRBJ1-4, with TRBD1 identical over 7 bases. The CDR3 has 14 residues. Germline V gives CDR1 SEHNR, CDR2 FQNEAQ (reference sequence). The trim removed 5 bases at V and 6 bases at J, leaving 6 bases unmatched. For the CDR3, the DNA is TGTGCCAGCAGCCGACAGGGAAGGGATGAAAAACTGTTTTTT. Protein product: CASSRQGRDEKLFF.

The gene calls are TRBV14 and TRBJ2-5; D call uncertain. Trimming took 2 bases from V and 0 from J, leaving 13 bases between them. This CDR3 has 16 amino acids. CDR1 and CDR2 (germline): SGHDN, FVKESK. The chain's CDR3 is CASSQFPTLYQETQYF. CDR3 nucleotides: TGTGCCAGCAGCCAATTTCCCACCCTATACCAAGAGACCCAGTACTTC.

This clone was seen more than once but under ten times. The gene calls are TRBV28 and TRBJ1-5; 7 bases align to TRBD1. The CDR3 runs 14 residues. CDR1 is MDHEN, CDR2 SYDVKM, per germline. The J segment lost 1 base and the V segment lost 10 bases, leaving 7 bases of the junction unmatched. The CDR3 DNA reads as TGTGCCACCGCGAGGGGACAGAGCAATCAGCCCCAGCATTTT. Amino acid sequence: CATARGQSNQPQHF. Filled out from reference TRBV28 and TRBJ1-5, the complete variable domain reads DVKVTQSSRYLVKRTGEKVFLECVQDMDHENMFWYRQDPGLGLRLIYFSYDVKMKEKGDIPEGYSVSREKKERFSLILESASTNQTSMYLCATARGQSNQPQHFGDGTRLSIL.

The chain couples TRBV5-4 to TRBJ2-1, with TRBD1 matching 7 bases. CDR3 size: 15 residues. Germline V gives CDR1 SGHNT, CDR2 YYREEE (reference sequence). Germline trimming cut 5 bases from V and 0 bases from J; bases unmatched to any gene: 5. The chain's CDR3 is CASSLTGSSYNEQFF. The CDR3 bases are TGTGCCAGCAGTCTGACAGGGAGCTCCTACAATGAGCAGTTCTTC.

The rearrangement joins TRBV28 to TRBJ2-5, with D perhaps matching TRBD1 (7 bases). V was cut by 4 bases and J by 4 bases, with 22 bases left in between. This CDR3 is 17 amino acids long. Germline V CDR1 and CDR2: MDHEN, SYDVKM. The CDR3 nucleotides read TGTGCCAGCAGTTCTCGGCGGGACAGCCTTACGGGAGAGACCCAGTACTTC. Protein sequence: CASSSRRDSLTGETQYF.

There are a few counts of this clone. The chain links TRBV13 to TRBJ2-3, with 8 bases that match TRBD1. Germline CDR1 is PRHDT and CDR2 is FYEKMQ (reference sequence). V dropped 4 bases and J dropped 5; count of bases not matched to a gene: 5. This CDR3 has 14 amino acids. The CDR3 nucleotides read TGTGCCAGCAGCTCGCGGACAGGGCAAGATACGCAGTATTTT. Its protein is CASSSRTGQDTQYF.

The genes are TRBV7-2 and TRBJ2-7; D not certain. CDR3 length: 15 residues. Germline values: CDR1 SGHTA, CDR2 FQGNSA. V lost 2 bases, J lost 4 bases, and 15 bases lay in between. The CDR3 DNA follows: TGTGCCAGCAGCTTAAACTATCGAGGTTTTTACGAGCAGTACTTC. Translation: CASSLNYRGFYEQYF.

In its sample, this clone was seen many times. Here the CDR3 reads CASSAVGGQNSGNTIYF. In nucleotides, the CDR3 is TGTGCCAGCAGTGCTGTAGGGGGACAAAACTCTGGAAACACCATATATTTT. V usage is TRBV9 and J usage is TRBJ1-3; D is possibly TRBD1 (6 bases). The V and J ends lost 5 bases and 0 bases respectively, with 18 bases between them. Per the germline V gene, CDR1 is SGDLS and CDR2 is YYNGEE. The CDR3 has 17 residues.

This clone was seen only once. This chain joins TRBV5-1 and TRBJ2-1; D gene uncertain. The CDR3 consists of 16 residues. The germline V gene has CDR1 SGHRS and CDR2 YFSETQ. The V gene lost 5 bases and the J gene lost 0 bases, with 15 bases spanning the gap. The CDR3 nucleotides are TGCGCCAGCAGAATCTACCCCACGGGCTCCTACAATGAGCAGTTCTTC. Translated, it gives CASRIYPTGSYNEQFF.

The chain uses TRBV18 and TRBJ2-5; 12 nucleotides align to TRBD1. The CDR3 is 16 residues long. Germline trimming cut 1 base from V and 3 bases from J; bases unmatched to any gene: 3. Germline CDR1 and CDR2: KGHSH and LQKENI. CDR3 DNA: TGTGCCAGCTCACCACTAGGGACAGGGGGCGAAGAGACCCAGTACTTC. Translating it yields CASSPLGTGGEETQYF.

The chain carries TRBV5-1 and TRBJ2-7; perhaps TRBD1 as D (6 bases). CDR1 and CDR2 (germline): SGHRS, YFSETQ. CDR3 length: 14 amino acids. V gave up 1 base and J gave up 4 bases, with 12 bases separating them. The CDR3, as DNA: TGCGCCAGCAGCTTGATACAGGGAAATTACGAGCAGTACTTC. Translated: CASSLIQGNYEQYF.

A single count supports this clone. The chain employs TRBV7-9 and TRBJ1-5; TRBD1 aligns across 10 bases. The CDR3 is made up of 16 amino acids. Trimming cost V 5 bases and J 6 bases; bases outside gene matches: 10. Germline V gene sequence: CDR1 SEHNR, CDR2 FQNEAQ (reference sequence). CDR3 in DNA: TGTGCCAGCAGCCGCGGGACAGGGGATCTAGGTCAGCCCCAGCATTTT. Its protein is CASSRGTGDLGQPQHF. The whole variable domain, remainder taken from reference TRBV7-9 and TRBJ1-5, is DTGVSQNPRHKITKRGQNVTFRCDPISEHNRLYWYRQTLGQGPEFLTYFQNEAQLEKSRLLSDRFSAERPKGSFSTLEIQRTEQGDSAMYLCASSRGTGDLGQPQHFGDGTRLSIL.

This clone occurred a few times. The chain uses TRBV7-2 and TRBJ1-6; 7 bases agree with TRBD1. The V gene's germline CDR1 is SGHTA and CDR2 FQGNSA. The CDR3 length is 15 residues. V gave up 4 bases and J gave up 14 bases; unmatched junction bases: 14. The CDR3 loop reads CASSSNRQGIGSLHF. CDR3 nucleotides: TGTGCCAGCAGCTCCAACAGACAGGGAATAGGTTCCCTCCACTTT.